What follows are 24 T cell receptor beta chains derived from one specimen sequenced in a study of blood T cell repertoires in COVID-19. Profiling relied on immunoSEQ multiplex PCR, and the TCRdb table lists in-frame clones only, not all of them. Among 120,000 or so clones listed, over 75% were seen once. The specimen sequenced was peripheral blood. The receptors stem from a man older than 75 with active or convalescent COVID-19.

V and J are TRBV6-2 or TRBV6-3 and TRBJ2-5; D not certain. The V and J ends lost 2 bases and 5 bases respectively, with 3 bases between them. Germline V gene sequence: CDR1 MNHEY, CDR2 SVGEGT. The CDR3 runs to 11 residues. The CDR3 bases are TGTGCCAGCAGTTACGCGGAGACCCAGTACTTC. Protein product: CASSYAETQYF.

J is TRBJ1-2 and V is TRBV6-1; 9 bases fit TRBD1. In germline, CDR1 is MNHNS, CDR2 SASEGT. This CDR3 spans 16 amino acids. V dropped 3 bases and J dropped 4; count of bases not matched to a gene: 9. CDR3 coding DNA: TGTGCCAGCAGTGATTCGAGGACAGGGGACGGCTATGGCTACACCTTC. This encodes CASSDSRTGDGYGYTF.

V is TRBV15 and J is TRBJ1-6; D is unclear. Trimming shortened V by 3 bases and J by 7 bases, and 10 bases separated the two germline ends. The CDR3 loop spans 14 amino acids. From germline, CDR1 is LNHNV and CDR2 YYDKDF (reference sequence). CDR3 DNA: TGTGCCACCAGCAGTTATATCGTGAATTCACCCCTCCACTTT. Amino acids: CATSSYIVNSPLHF.

The chain combines TRBV27 with TRBJ1-6; TRBD1 matches at 7 bases. The CDR3 totals 13 residues. Trimming cost V 7 bases and J 9 bases; bases outside gene matches: 6. CDR1 is MNHEY and CDR2 is SMNVEV in the germline V gene (reference sequence). Written as DNA, the CDR3 is TGTGCCAGCACGACAGGGTTGAGTTCACCCCTCCACTTT. It codes for CASTTGLSSPLHF.

The chain links TRBV5-1 to TRBJ2-5; 8 nucleotides match TRBD2. There are 17 residues in the CDR3. The V gene end was trimmed by 4 bases and the J gene end by 6 bases; junction bases not matched to a gene: 17. CDR1 SGHRS and CDR2 YFSETQ come from the germline V gene. The CDR3 DNA is TGCGCCAGCAGCGACCACCGCGGGGGGCGGGGATTGCAGACCCAGTACTTC. It yields the protein CASSDHRGGRGLQTQYF.

The V call is TRBV6-4, the J call TRBJ2-2; 7 nucleotides agree with TRBD1. There are 15 residues in the CDR3. Per germline, CDR1 MRHNA and CDR2 SNTAGT. Losses at the gene ends were 2 bases for V and 5 bases for J; bases not matched to a gene: 5. CDR3 nucleotides: TGTGCCAGCAGTGACCGGCAGGGGGAGACCGGGGAGCTGTTTTTT. Translation gives CASSDRQGETGELFF.

This clone was seen just once. This chain joins TRBV3-1 (or the pseudogene TRBV3-2) and TRBJ2-3, with 7 bases that match TRBD2. The trim removed 6 bases at V and 4 bases at J, leaving 13 bases unmatched. The CDR3 covers 16 residues. Germline CDR1 LGHDT, CDR2 YNNKEL (reference sequence). The CDR3 sequence: CASRPRGGSFADTQYF. In DNA form, the CDR3 reads TGTGCCAGCAGGCCCCGCGGCGGGAGCTTTGCAGATACGCAGTATTTT.

The gene calls are TRBV7-2 and TRBJ2-3; 8 nucleotides line up with TRBD2. The CDR3 runs 14 residues. The germline CDR1 and CDR2 sequences are SGHTA and FQGNSA. V dropped 5 bases and J dropped 2; count of bases not matched to a gene: 3. CDR3 DNA: TGTGCCAGCAGCCCCGGACTAGCCACAGATACGCAGTATTTT. As protein: CASSPGLATDTQYF.

The rearrangement uses TRBV27 and TRBJ1-6; 7 nucleotides line up with TRBD1. The CDR3 spans 15 residues. V was pared by 4 bases and J by 9 bases, with 9 bases of the junction left unmatched. The germline V gene has CDR1 MNHEY and CDR2 SMNVEV (reference sequence). The DNA of the CDR3 is TGTGCCAGCAGTTCCCCCAGACAGGGAATTTCACCCCTCCACTTT. Amino acids: CASSSPRQGISPLHF.

The chain recombines TRBV5-1 with TRBJ2-7, with 13 bases identical to TRBD2. Unmatched junction bases numbered 13, after V lost 4 bases and J lost 6 bases. The CDR3 loop spans 17 amino acids. Germline V gene lookup returns CDR1 SGHRS and CDR2 YFSETQ. The CDR3 sequence: CASSTLGLAGERGEQYF. The CDR3 DNA follows: TGCGCCAGCAGCACCTTAGGACTAGCGGGGGAAAGAGGCGAGCAGTACTTC.

The chain carries TRBV9 and TRBJ2-1; 7 nucleotides agree with TRBD1. This CDR3 has 16 residues. From germline, CDR1 is SGDLS and CDR2 YYNGEE. The V segment lost 0 bases and the J segment 0 bases; nucleotides outside the gene matches: 3. In DNA form, the CDR3 reads TGTGCCAGCAGCGTAGGTGGGGACAGCTCCTACAATGAGCAGTTCTTC. Translated: CASSVGGDSSYNEQFF.

V usage is TRBV6-4 and J usage is TRBJ1-1; D unclear. The CDR3 has 13 residues. V lost 6 bases, J lost 3 bases, and 11 bases lay in between. Germline lookup yields CDR1 MRHNA and CDR2 SNTAGT. CDR3 nucleotides: TGTGCCAGCAGCACTCAACGGGACACTGAAGCTTTCTTT. This gives the protein CASSTQRDTEAFF.

The J gene is TRBJ2-7, the V gene TRBV28; 7 positions agree with TRBD1. Germline CDR1 reads MDHEN; CDR2 reads SYDVKM. V was clipped by 3 bases and J by 4 bases; unmatched bases: 15. The CDR3 is 17 amino acids. For the CDR3, the DNA is TGTGCCAGCAGTTTGAGGTCCCAGGGGGTCGGCCCGTACGAGCAGTACTTC. It is translated as CASSLRSQGVGPYEQYF.

This chain links TRBV4-2 with TRBJ1-3; TRBD1 matches at 7 bases. This CDR3 is 16 amino acids long. V trimming: 2 bases; J trimming: 2 bases; junction bases outside the gene matches: 6. The V gene's germline CDR1 is LGHNA and CDR2 YNFKEQ. This CDR3 is CASSQHTGATGNTIYF. The CDR3 coding sequence is TGTGCCAGCAGCCAACATACAGGGGCTACTGGAAACACCATATATTTT.

The rearrangement links TRBV7-8 to TRBJ1-1; D is perhaps TRBD1 (5 bases). Germline V CDR1 and CDR2: SGHVS, FQNEAQ. CDR3 length: 16 amino acids. V was clipped by 0 bases and J by 0 bases, with 11 bases between them. The CDR3 sequence is CASSLARTSMNTEAFF. The CDR3 DNA is TGTGCCAGCAGCTTAGCTAGGACATCTATGAACACTGAAGCTTTCTTT.

The chain recombines TRBV6-5 with TRBJ2-5, with 12 bases lining up with TRBD1. This CDR3 region has 14 residues. CDR1 and CDR2 (germline): MNHEY, SVGAGI. V lost 7 bases, J lost 5 bases, and 5 bases stayed unmatched. The CDR3 loop is CASTRDRGLETQYF. Written as DNA, the CDR3 is TGTGCCAGCACCAGGGACAGGGGGCTTGAGACCCAGTACTTC.

J is TRBJ2-1 and V is TRBV30, with 7 bases matching TRBD1. Per germline, CDR1 GTSNPN and CDR2 SVGIG (reference sequence). The CDR3 extends over 14 amino acids. The V segment lost 4 bases and the J segment 1 base; nucleotides outside the gene matches: 4. The CDR3 DNA reads as TGTGCCTGGAAAACGGGACAGTCCTACAATGAGCAGTTCTTC. It encodes CAWKTGQSYNEQFF.

Only one count was recorded for this clone. The V gene is TRBV10-3, the J gene TRBJ1-2; 8 positions agree with TRBD1. V lost 7 bases and J lost 5; bases outside the gene matches: 6. CDR1 is ENHRY, CDR2 SYGVKD, per germline. The CDR3 totals 13 residues. The CDR3 coding sequence is TGTGCCATCAAGGGACAGGTCGATTATGGCTACACCTTC. Residues: CAIKGQVDYGYTF.

The rearrangement links TRBV21-1 to TRBJ2-1; the listed D gene, TRBD2, was not tested against the DNA. TRBV21-1 represents a pseudogene. This CDR3 contains 17 residues. The CDR3 protein is CASSKGLAGSSYNEQFF. The DNA of the CDR3 is TGTGCCAGCAGCAAAGGACTAGCGGGAAGCTCCTACAATGAGCAGTTCTTC.

V gene TRBV7-3 combines with J gene TRBJ1-6; D gene unclear. Germline CDR1 reads SGHTA; CDR2 reads FQGTGA. With 1 base removed from V and 3 bases from J, the gap between germline ends came to 7 bases. The CDR3 sequence is 15 residues long. DNA for the CDR3: TGTGCCAGCAGCTTAATGGCAGGCTATAATTCACCCCTCCACTTT. It is translated as CASSLMAGYNSPLHF.

The chain is built from TRBV19 and TRBJ1-2, with 10 bases lining up with TRBD1. This CDR3 is built from 14 residues. In germline, CDR1 is LNHDA, CDR2 SQIVND (reference sequence). V was pared by 6 bases and J by 7 bases, with 8 bases of the junction left unmatched. DNA for the CDR3: TGTGCCAGTAGGCCCGGGACAGGGGCCCTTGGCTACACCTTC. It translates to CASRPGTGALGYTF.

This sequence joins TRBV7-3 and TRBJ2-7, with 9 nucleotides matching TRBD1. Germline V gives CDR1 SGHTA, CDR2 FQGTGA. The CDR3 has 15 amino acids. Trimming cost V 0 bases and J 2 bases; bases outside gene matches: 2. The CDR3 reads CASSLTGTGTYEQYF. CDR3 nucleotides: TGTGCCAGCAGCTTAACGGGGACAGGGACCTACGAGCAGTACTTC. Full variable domain (remainder filled in from reference TRBV7-3 and TRBJ2-7): GAGVSQTPSNKVTEKGKYVELRCDPISGHTALYWYRQSLGQGPEFLIYFQGTGAADDSGLPNDRFFAVRPEGSVSTLKIQRTERGDSAVYLCASSLTGTGTYEQYFGPGTRLTVT.

The rearrangement uses TRBV29-1 and TRBJ2-1; D is undetermined. From germline, CDR1 is SQVTM and CDR2 ANQGSEA. The CDR3 sequence is 10 residues long. V was trimmed by 6 bases and J by 4 bases, leaving 4 bases between them. DNA of the CDR3: TGCAGCGTATCTTACAATGAGCAGTTCTTC. Translated: CSVSYNEQFF.

The chain joins TRBV9 to TRBJ1-6; TRBD1 agrees at 7 bases. From germline, CDR1 is SGDLS and CDR2 YYNGEE. This CDR3 comprises 17 residues. The V and J ends lost 0 bases and 5 bases, in that order; junction bases with no gene match: 8. CDR3 bases: TGTGCCAGCAGCGTAGCGACAGGGACGACGGATAATTCACCCCTCCACTTT. This gives the protein CASSVATGTTDNSPLHF. Looking up the rest from reference TRBV9 and TRBJ1-6 gives the full variable domain: DSGVTQTPKHLITATGQRVTLRCSPRSGDLSVYWYQQSLDQGLQFLIQYYNGEERAKGNILERFSAQQFPDLHSELNLSSLELGDSALYFCASSVATGTTDNSPLHFGNGTRLTVT.